The clone carrying this TCR beta chain was observed a few times. The antigen remains undetermined. These data are taken from a study of metastatic and nonmetastatic thyroid tumors. About the study: Blood and tumor or nodule tissue repertoires from malignant and benign thyroid patients were compared.

Whole-study results and caveats: Patients with malignant thyroid tumors reportedly had significantly higher TCR beta diversity than those with benign nodules, in blood and tumor.

Per the original data handling: A classifier of distant metastasis in papillary thyroid cancer was built from CDR3 differences (across clinicopathological groups). Through MiXCR, TCRdb re-clonotyped the PCR reads. In this record, the V and J calls reflect TCRdb's handling and not the investigators' own analysis. Of 35,000 to 40,000 clones listed, less than 25% were seen once; the top ten hold around a sixth. With V trimmed by 6 bases and J by 2 bases, 5 bases remained unmatched. Per germline, CDR1 MDHEN and CDR2 SYDVKM. CDR3 length: 17 residues. Patients were all untreated before their thyroid surgery.

The rearrangement uses TRBV28 and TRBJ2-3; TRBD2 aligns across 16 bases. Material for sequencing was blood. This receptor was identified in a female donor with papillary thyroid cancer or a benign thyroid nodule (not recorded which). Some clones in this sample may be carry-over from other donors' samples. CDR3 protein: CASSPGTSGRVTDTQYF. The CDR3 DNA sequence: TGTGCCAGCAGCCCAGGGACTAGCGGGAGGGTCACAGATACGCAGTATTTT.